This T cell receptor beta chain is drawn from a study of blood T cell repertoires in COVID-19. Study background: In each case, the material was cDNA or gDNA derived from T cells, B-cell-depleted T cells, or PBMCs.

Authors' analysis steps: Nucleated cell counts were estimated from reference gene primer amplification. Produced via immunoSEQ multiplex PCR; TCRdb's table is partial and in-frame only. The DNA gave D and trimming, while V, J and clone size come from that table. Among some 180,000 clones, over 75% were seen once, and the ten largest hold under 3.5%. Germline CDR1 reads ENHRY; CDR2 reads SYGVKD. This CDR3 contains 13 residues. The V gene lost 3 bases and the J gene lost 7 bases, with 11 bases spanning the gap. Sequences were obtained from peripheral blood. The origin of this receptor is a woman over 75 with active or convalescent COVID-19. The rearrangement uses TRBV10-3 and TRBJ2-3; a possible D gene is TRBD2 (5 bases). The CDR3 DNA reads as TGTGCCATCAGTGATACTTCGGGGAATACGCAGTATTTT. Its translation: CAISDTSGNTQYF.